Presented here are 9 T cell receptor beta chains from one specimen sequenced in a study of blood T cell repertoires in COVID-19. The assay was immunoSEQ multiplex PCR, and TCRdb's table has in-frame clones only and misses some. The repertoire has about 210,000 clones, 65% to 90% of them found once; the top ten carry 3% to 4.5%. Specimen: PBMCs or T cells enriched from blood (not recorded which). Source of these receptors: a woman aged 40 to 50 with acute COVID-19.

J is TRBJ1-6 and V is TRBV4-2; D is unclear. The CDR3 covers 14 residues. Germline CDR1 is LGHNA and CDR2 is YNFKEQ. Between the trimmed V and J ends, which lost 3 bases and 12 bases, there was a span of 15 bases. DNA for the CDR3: TGTGCCAGCAGCCAGGAGCGCGGGGTGGGACCCCTCCACTTT. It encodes CASSQERGVGPLHF.

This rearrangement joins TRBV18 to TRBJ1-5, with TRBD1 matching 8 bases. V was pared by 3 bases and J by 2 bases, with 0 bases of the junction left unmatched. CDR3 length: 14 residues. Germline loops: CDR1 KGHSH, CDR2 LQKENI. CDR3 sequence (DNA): TGTGCCAGCTCACCGGACAGGGGCAATCAGCCCCAGCATTTT. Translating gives CASSPDRGNQPQHF.

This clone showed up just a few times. The CDR3 coding sequence is TGTGCCAGTAGTATCGGGACAGGGGAAAGACAGCCCCAGCATTTT. Translating gives CASSIGTGERQPQHF. This rearrangement joins TRBV19 to TRBJ1-5; TRBD1 agrees at 10 bases. The ends lost 3 bases at V and 7 bases at J; junction bases unmatched: 6. Germline V gene sequence: CDR1 LNHDA, CDR2 SQIVND (reference sequence). The CDR3 sequence is 15 residues long.

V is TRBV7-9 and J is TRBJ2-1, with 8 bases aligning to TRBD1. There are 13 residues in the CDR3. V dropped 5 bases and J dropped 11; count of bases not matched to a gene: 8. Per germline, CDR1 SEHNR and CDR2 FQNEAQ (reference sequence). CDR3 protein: CASSVQDREKQFF. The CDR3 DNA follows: TGTGCCAGCAGCGTACAGGACAGGGAGAAGCAGTTCTTC.

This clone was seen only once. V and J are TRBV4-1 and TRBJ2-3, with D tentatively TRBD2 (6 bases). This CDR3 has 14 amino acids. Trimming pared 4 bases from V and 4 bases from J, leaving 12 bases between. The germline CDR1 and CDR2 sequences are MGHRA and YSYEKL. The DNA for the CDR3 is TGCGCCAGCAGCCGGGGGGTTCAGGCAGATACGCAGTATTTT. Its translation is CASSRGVQADTQYF.

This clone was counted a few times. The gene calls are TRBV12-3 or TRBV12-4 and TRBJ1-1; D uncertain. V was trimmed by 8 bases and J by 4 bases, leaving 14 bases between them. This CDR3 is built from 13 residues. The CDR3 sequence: CASRYSTSTEAFF. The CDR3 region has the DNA TGTGCCAGCCGATACAGCACTTCCACTGAAGCTTTCTTT.

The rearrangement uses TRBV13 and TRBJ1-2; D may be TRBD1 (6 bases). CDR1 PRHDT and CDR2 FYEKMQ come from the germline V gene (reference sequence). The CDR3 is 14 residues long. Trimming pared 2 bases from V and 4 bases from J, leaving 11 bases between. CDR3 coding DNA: TGTGCCAGCAGCTTAAACAGGGAAAGCTATGGCTACACCTTC. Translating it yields CASSLNRESYGYTF. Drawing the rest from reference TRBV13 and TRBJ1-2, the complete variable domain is AAGVIQSPRHLIKEKRETATLKCYPIPRHDTVYWYQQGPGQDPQFLISFYEKMQSDKGSIPDRFSAQQFSDYHSELNMSSLELGDSALYFCASSLNRESYGYTFGSGTRLTVV.

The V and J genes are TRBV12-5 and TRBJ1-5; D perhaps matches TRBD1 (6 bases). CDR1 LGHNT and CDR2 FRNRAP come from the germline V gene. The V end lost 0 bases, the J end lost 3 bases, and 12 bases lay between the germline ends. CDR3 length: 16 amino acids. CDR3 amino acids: CASGLVAGVNNQPQHF. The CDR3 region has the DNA TGTGCTAGTGGTTTGGTAGCAGGGGTTAACAATCAGCCCCAGCATTTT. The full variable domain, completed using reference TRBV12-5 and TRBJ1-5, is DARVTQTPRHKVTEMGQEVTMRCQPILGHNTVFWYRQTMMQGLELLAYFRNRAPLDDSGMPKDRFSAEMPDATLATLKIQPSEPRDSAVYFCASGLVAGVNNQPQHFGDGTRLSIL.

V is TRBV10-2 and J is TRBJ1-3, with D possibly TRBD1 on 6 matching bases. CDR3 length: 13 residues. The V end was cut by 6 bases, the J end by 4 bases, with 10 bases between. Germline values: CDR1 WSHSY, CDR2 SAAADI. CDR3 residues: CASRRTEGNTIYF. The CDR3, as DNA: TGCGCCAGCAGGAGGACAGAGGGAAACACCATATATTTT.